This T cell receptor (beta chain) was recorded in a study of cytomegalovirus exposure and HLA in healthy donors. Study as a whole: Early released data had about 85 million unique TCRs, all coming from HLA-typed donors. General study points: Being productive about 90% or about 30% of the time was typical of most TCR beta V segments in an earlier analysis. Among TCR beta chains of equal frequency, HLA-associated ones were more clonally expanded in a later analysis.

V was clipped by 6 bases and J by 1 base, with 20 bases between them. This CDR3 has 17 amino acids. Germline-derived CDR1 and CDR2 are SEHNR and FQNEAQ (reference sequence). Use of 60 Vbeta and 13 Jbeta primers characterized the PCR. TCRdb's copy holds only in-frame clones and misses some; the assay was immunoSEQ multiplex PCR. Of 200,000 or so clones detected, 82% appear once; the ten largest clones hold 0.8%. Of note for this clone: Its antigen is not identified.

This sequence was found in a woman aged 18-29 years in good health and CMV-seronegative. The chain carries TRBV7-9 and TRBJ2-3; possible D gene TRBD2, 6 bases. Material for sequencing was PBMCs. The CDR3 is CASRPFSAGKGTDTQYF. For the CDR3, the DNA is TGTGCCAGCAGGCCCTTCTCGGCGGGAAAAGGCACAGATACGCAGTATTTT.